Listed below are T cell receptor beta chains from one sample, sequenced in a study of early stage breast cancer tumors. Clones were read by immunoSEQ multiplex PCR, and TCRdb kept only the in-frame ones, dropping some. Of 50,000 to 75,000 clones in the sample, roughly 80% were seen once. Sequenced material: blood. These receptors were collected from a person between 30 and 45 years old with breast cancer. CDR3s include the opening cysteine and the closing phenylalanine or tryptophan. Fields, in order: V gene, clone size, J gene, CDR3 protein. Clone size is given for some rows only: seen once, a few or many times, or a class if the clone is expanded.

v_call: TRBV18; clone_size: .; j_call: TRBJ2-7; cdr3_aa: CASSYRDGRSSSYEQYF
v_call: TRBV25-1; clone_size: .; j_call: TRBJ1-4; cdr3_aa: CASSMMGRRGEKLFF
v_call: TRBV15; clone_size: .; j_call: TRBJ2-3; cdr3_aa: CATSRDMGVTDTQYF
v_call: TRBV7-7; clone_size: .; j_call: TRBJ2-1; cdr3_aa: CASSPDSYEQFF
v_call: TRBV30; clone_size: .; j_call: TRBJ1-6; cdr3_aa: CAWTRSSYNSPLHF
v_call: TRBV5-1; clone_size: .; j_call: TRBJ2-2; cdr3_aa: CASSHGTGNTGELFF
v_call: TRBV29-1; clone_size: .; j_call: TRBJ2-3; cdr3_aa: CSVARNEQDTQYF
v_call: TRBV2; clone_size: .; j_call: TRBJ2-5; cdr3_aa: CASSTRADQYF
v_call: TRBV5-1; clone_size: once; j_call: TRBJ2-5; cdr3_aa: CASSLGVRVPRETQYF
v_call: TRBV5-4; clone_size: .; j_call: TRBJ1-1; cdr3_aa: CASSLAAGPTEAFF
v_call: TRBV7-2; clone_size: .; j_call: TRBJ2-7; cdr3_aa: CASSSQRGRAYEQYF
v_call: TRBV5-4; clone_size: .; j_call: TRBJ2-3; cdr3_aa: CASSFRLAGVDTDTQYF
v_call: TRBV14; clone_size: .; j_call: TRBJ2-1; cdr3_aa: CASSGRTSGLYNEQFF
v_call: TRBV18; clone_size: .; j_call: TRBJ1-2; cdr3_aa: CASSPTSGTVGYTF
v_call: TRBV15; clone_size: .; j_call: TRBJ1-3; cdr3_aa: CATSRDLQLGNTIYF
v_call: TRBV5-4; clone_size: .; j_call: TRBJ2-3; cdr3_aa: CASSPSSGSTDTQYF
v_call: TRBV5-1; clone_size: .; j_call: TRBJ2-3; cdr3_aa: CASSRGLAGGRDTQYF
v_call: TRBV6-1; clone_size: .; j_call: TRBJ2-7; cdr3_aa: CASSESLAASYEQYF
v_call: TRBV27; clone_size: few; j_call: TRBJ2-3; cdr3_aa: CASSLSLGGRSDTQYF
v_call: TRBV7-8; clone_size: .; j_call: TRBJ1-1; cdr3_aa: CASSIGTGDTEAFF
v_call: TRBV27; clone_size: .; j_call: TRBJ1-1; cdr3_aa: CASSLSLGAEAFF
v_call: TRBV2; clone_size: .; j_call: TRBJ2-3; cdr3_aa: CASIRDRSTDTQYF
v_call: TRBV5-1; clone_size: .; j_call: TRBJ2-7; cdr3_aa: CASSLAPGRTFEQYF
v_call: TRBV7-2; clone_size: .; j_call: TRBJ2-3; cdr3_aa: CASSLVGTGSTDTQYF
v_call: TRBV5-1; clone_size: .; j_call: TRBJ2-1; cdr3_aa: CASGVTSGGSYNEQFF
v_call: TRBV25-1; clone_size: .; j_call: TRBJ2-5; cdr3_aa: CASSESWGQERETQYF
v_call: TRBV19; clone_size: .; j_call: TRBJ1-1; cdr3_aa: CASSIQGGFTDTEAFF